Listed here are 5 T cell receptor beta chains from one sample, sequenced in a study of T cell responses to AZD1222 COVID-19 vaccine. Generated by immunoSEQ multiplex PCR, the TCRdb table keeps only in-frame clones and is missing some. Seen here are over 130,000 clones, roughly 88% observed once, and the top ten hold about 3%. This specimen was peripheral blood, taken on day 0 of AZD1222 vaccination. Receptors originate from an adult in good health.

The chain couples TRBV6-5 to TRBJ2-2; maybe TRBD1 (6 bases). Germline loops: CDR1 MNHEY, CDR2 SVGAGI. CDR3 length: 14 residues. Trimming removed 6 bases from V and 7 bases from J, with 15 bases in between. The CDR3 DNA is TGTGCCAGCAGGCTAGGGGGTAATCACGGGGAGCTGTTTTTT. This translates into CASRLGGNHGELFF.

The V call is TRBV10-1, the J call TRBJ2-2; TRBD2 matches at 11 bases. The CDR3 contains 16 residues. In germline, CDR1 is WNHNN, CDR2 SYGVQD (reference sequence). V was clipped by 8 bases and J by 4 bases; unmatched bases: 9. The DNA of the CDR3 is TGCGCCAGCGGAACTAGCGGGAGATTGCTCACCGGGGAGCTGTTTTTT. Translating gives CASGTSGRLLTGELFF.

The CDR3 reads CAWSVTPGVGTGELFF. DNA for the CDR3: TGTGCCTGGAGCGTCACGCCCGGTGTGGGCACCGGGGAGCTGTTTTTT. V and J are TRBV30 and TRBJ2-2; D not resolved. From germline, CDR1 is GTSNPN and CDR2 SVGIG (reference sequence). The CDR3 is made up of 16 amino acids. V lost 3 bases, J lost 4 bases, and 18 bases lay in between.

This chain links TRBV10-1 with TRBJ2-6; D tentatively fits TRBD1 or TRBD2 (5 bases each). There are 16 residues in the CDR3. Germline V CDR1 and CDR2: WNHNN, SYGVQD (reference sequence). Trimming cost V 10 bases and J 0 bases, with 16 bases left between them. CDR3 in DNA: TGCGCCAATCTCCGGGACGTATCCTCTGGGGCCAACGTCCTGACTTTC. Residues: CANLRDVSSGANVLTF.

The CDR3 DNA follows: TGTGCCAGCAAAGGGACTAGCGGGGCCAATGAGCAGTTCTTC. Translation gives CASKGTSGANEQFF. The rearrangement uses TRBV7-2 and TRBJ2-1; 13 nucleotides line up with TRBD2. Looked up from germline, CDR1 is SGHTA and CDR2 is FQGNSA. This CDR3 comprises 14 residues. The J segment lost 6 bases and the V segment lost 7 bases, leaving 3 bases of the junction unmatched.